These 21 T cell receptor beta chains were all obtained from the same sample, sequenced in a study of long-term antiretroviral therapy in people with HIV (dated by TCRdb to between 2021 and 2024). The immunoSEQ hsTCRB v3.0 assay was used at survey level resolution for TRB variable region sequencing. Imported from immuneACCESS, the table was reduced by TCRdb to in-frame sequences with V and J called. These copies leave out some clones; in studies compared against another copy, an unresolved V gene accounts for under half, and the cause of the remainder is not known. Here the sample has fewer than 45,000 clones; around 94% occur a single time. The leading ten clones occupy around 3.3% of the sample. This specimen was unsorted PBMCs, taken 4.1 years after starting antiretroviral therapy. Receptor source: a woman aged 45-60 years with HIV.

This sequence joins TRBV9 and TRBJ1-4; D uncertain. Germline CDR1 reads SGDLS; CDR2 reads YYNGEE. The CDR3 is 15 residues long. The V end was cut by 3 bases, the J end by 7 bases, with 16 bases between. CDR3 amino acids: CASSARHGEGEKLFF. The CDR3 region has the DNA TGTGCCAGCAGCGCCCGACACGGAGAAGGTGAAAAACTGTTTTTT.

The rearrangement links TRBV29-1 to TRBJ1-1, with no clear D. From germline, CDR1 is SQVTM and CDR2 ANQGSEA. Trimming took off 1 base at V and 1 base at J, with 4 bases between the two ends. CDR3 length equals 12 residues. CDR3 sequence: CSVEGQNTEAFF. The CDR3, as DNA: TGCAGCGTTGAAGGACAGAACACTGAAGCTTTCTTT.

The genes are TRBV7-9 and TRBJ2-3; the match to TRBD2 covers 12 bases. Losses at the gene ends were 6 bases for V and 5 bases for J; bases not matched to a gene: 3. The CDR3 has 14 residues. In germline, CDR1 is SEHNR, CDR2 FQNEAQ (reference sequence). In DNA, the CDR3 is TGTGCCAGCAGGGTACTAGCGGGGGGAGATACGCAGTATTTT. Translating it yields CASRVLAGGDTQYF.

This clone is a singleton in its sample. The chain has TRBV11-2 and TRBJ1-3, with D perhaps matching TRBD1 (5 bases). Deletions cut 1 base from V and 2 bases from J, with 12 bases between. The CDR3 totals 16 residues. Per germline, CDR1 SGHAT and CDR2 FQNNGV. The CDR3 sequence is CASSLGQGIPGNTIYF. CDR3 nucleotides: TGTGCCAGCAGCTTAGGTCAGGGAATCCCTGGAAACACCATATATTTT. Full variable domain (outside the CDR3, taken from reference TRBV11-2 and TRBJ1-3): EAGVAQSPRYKIIEKRQSVAFWCNPISGHATLYWYQQILGQGPKLLIQFQNNGVVDDSQLPKDRFSAERLKGVDSTLKIQPAKLEDSAVYLCASSLGQGIPGNTIYFGEGSWLTVV.

The rearrangement links TRBV6-5 to TRBJ1-5; D is unresolved. Deletions cut 6 bases from V and 5 bases from J, with 14 bases between. Germline CDR1 and CDR2: MNHEY and SVGAGI. CDR3 length equals 14 residues. CDR3 bases: TGTGCCAGCAGGGGAATCGACGGGGATCAGCCCCAGCATTTT. Its translation is CASRGIDGDQPQHF.

The chain links TRBV4-2 to TRBJ2-3; TRBD2 agrees at 10 bases. The CDR3 runs 16 residues. V was clipped by 1 base and J by 5 bases; unmatched bases: 6. Germline V gene data show CDR1 as LGHNA and CDR2 as YNFKEQ. The CDR3 DNA sequence: TGTGCCAGCAGCCAAGCACGAGCGGGGGGGCTAGATACGCAGTATTTT. It yields the protein CASSQARAGGLDTQYF.

The chain uses TRBV9 and TRBJ2-5; D perhaps matches TRBD2 (6 bases). Per the germline V gene, CDR1 is SGDLS and CDR2 is YYNGEE. The CDR3 contains 15 residues. With 0 bases removed from V and 5 bases from J, the gap between germline ends came to 14 bases. The CDR3 here is CASSVGKWEVETQYF. The CDR3, as DNA: TGTGCCAGCAGCGTAGGTAAGTGGGAGGTTGAGACCCAGTACTTC.

The genes are TRBV5-8 and TRBJ1-5, with 10 bases aligning to TRBD1. Looked up from germline, CDR1 is SGHTS and CDR2 is YDEGEE. The ends lost 3 bases at V and 5 bases at J; junction bases unmatched: 2. The CDR3 contains 14 residues. CDR3 DNA sequence: TGTGCCAGCAGCTCGGGACAGGGGTATCAGCCCCAGCATTTT. The encoded protein is CASSSGQGYQPQHF.

V is TRBV7-9 and J is TRBJ2-3, with TRBD1 matching over 8 bases. Per germline, CDR1 SEHNR and CDR2 FQNEAQ (reference sequence). This CDR3 comprises 15 residues. J lost 7 bases, V lost 5 bases, and 11 bases had no gene match. CDR3 sequence reads: CASSNRTGLRNTQYF. CDR3 nucleotide sequence: TGTGCCAGCAGCAACCGGACAGGGTTACGAAATACGCAGTATTTT.

V gene TRBV4-3 combines with J gene TRBJ1-2, with 11 positions matching TRBD1. The V gene's germline CDR1 is LGHNA and CDR2 YSLEER. J was trimmed by 8 bases and V by 7 bases; bases with no gene match: 18. The CDR3 is 17 residues long. CDR3 DNA: TGCGCCAGCACGCCTTCCATCGTGGGGACAGGGGGAAGCGGCTACACCTTC. This codes for CASTPSIVGTGGSGYTF.

V and J are TRBV10-3 and TRBJ2-7; D is tentatively TRBD1 or TRBD2 (5 bases each). Trimming removed 4 bases at V and 1 base at J, with 17 bases between. The germline V gene has CDR1 ENHRY and CDR2 SYGVKD. The CDR3 is 16 amino acids. CDR3 sequence reads: CAISGPPVGESYEQYF. The CDR3 coding sequence is TGTGCCATCAGTGGTCCCCCAGTGGGGGAGTCCTACGAGCAGTACTTC.

V usage is TRBV12-5 and J usage is TRBJ2-7; the D gene is possibly TRBD2 (6 bases). This CDR3 region has 14 residues. Germline-derived CDR1 and CDR2 are LGHNT and FRNRAP. V dropped 5 bases and J dropped 0 bases, with 11 bases sitting between them. CDR3 sequence reads: CASGPRGASYEQYF. CDR3 nucleotide sequence: TGTGCTAGTGGTCCTCGCGGGGCCTCCTACGAGCAGTACTTC. Full variable domain (rest looked up from reference TRBV12-5 and TRBJ2-7): DARVTQTPRHKVTEMGQEVTMRCQPILGHNTVFWYRQTMMQGLELLAYFRNRAPLDDSGMPKDRFSAEMPDATLATLKIQPSEPRDSAVYFCASGPRGASYEQYFGPGTRLTVT.

This chain links TRBV6-1 with TRBJ2-1, with 11 bases matching TRBD1. V gave up 7 bases and J gave up 7 bases; unmatched junction bases: 9. Germline CDR1 and CDR2: MNHNS and SASEGT. The CDR3 consists of 15 residues. The CDR3 DNA is TGTGCCAGCACTTCGGACAGGGGGCGTTCAAATGAGCAGTTCTTC. This encodes CASTSDRGRSNEQFF.

V and J are TRBV2 and TRBJ2-3; TRBD2 matches 7 bases. The V gene end was trimmed by 5 bases and the J gene end by 2 bases; junction bases not matched to a gene: 7. The CDR3 sequence is 15 residues long. In germline, CDR1 is SNHLY, CDR2 FYNNEI. The CDR3 sequence: CASSTERGLTDTQYF. CDR3 nucleotides: TGTGCCAGCAGTACTGAGCGGGGACTCACAGATACGCAGTATTTT.

V gene TRBV9 combines with J gene TRBJ1-3; D might be TRBD1 (6 bases). Germline V gives CDR1 SGDLS, CDR2 YYNGEE. Trimming removed 3 bases at V and 2 bases at J, with 9 bases between. The CDR3 has 14 amino acids. This CDR3 is CASSARGAGNTIYF. The CDR3 DNA follows: TGTGCCAGCAGCGCCAGGGGAGCTGGAAACACCATATATTTT.

The chain joins TRBV7-9 to TRBJ2-3; 7 nucleotides align to TRBD2. J was trimmed by 9 bases and V by 2 bases; bases with no gene match: 2. The germline V gene has CDR1 SEHNR and CDR2 FQNEAQ (reference sequence). The CDR3 extends over 12 amino acids. DNA of the CDR3: TGTGCCAGCAGCTTACCCGGGGGGACGCAGTATTTT. Protein product: CASSLPGGTQYF.

CDR3 residues: CASSSVREGQPQHF. The DNA for the CDR3 is TGTGCCAGCAGTTCCGTCAGGGAAGGACAGCCCCAGCATTTT. This rearrangement joins TRBV27 to TRBJ1-5, with a tentative D call TRBD1 (5 bases). Trimming took 4 bases from V and 7 from J, leaving 14 bases between them. Germline CDR1 and CDR2: MNHEY and SMNVEV (reference sequence). The CDR3 totals 14 residues.

The chain couples TRBV19 to TRBJ2-1; a weak D match, TRBD1 (7 bases). Germline-derived CDR1 and CDR2 are LNHDA and SQIVND (reference sequence). V lost 1 base to trimming and J lost 3 bases, with 22 bases between them. The CDR3 length is 19 residues. CDR3 sequence reads: CASSIVWASVRDSYNEQFF. DNA of the CDR3: TGTGCCAGTAGTATAGTTTGGGCCTCGGTGCGGGACAGCTACAATGAGCAGTTCTTC.

This chain links TRBV27 with TRBJ2-3; 13 bases align to TRBD2. V lost 6 bases to trimming and J lost 4 bases; unmatched junction nucleotides: 7. This CDR3 contains 16 residues. Per the germline V gene, CDR1 is MNHEY and CDR2 is SMNVEV (reference sequence). The CDR3 nucleotides are TGTGCCAGCAGGAGACTAGCGGGGGGTCTCGCAGATACGCAGTATTTT. It is translated as CASRRLAGGLADTQYF.

The chain combines TRBV6-1 with TRBJ2-7; 8 bases map to TRBD1. The length of the CDR3 is 13 residues. After removal of 3 bases from V and 4 bases from J, the junction contained 2 bases not matched to a gene. Germline V CDR1 and CDR2: MNHNS, SASEGT. CDR3 nucleotide sequence: TGTGCCAGCAGTGACGGACAGGGTTACGAGCAGTACTTC. Translated, it gives CASSDGQGYEQYF.

This rearrangement joins TRBV7-3 to TRBJ2-3, with TRBD2 matching 8 bases. CDR3 length: 16 amino acids. Looked up from germline, CDR1 is SGHTA and CDR2 is FQGTGA. V trimming: 0 bases; J trimming: 5 bases; junction bases outside the gene matches: 7. In DNA, the CDR3 is TGTGCCAGCAGCTTAACGGCGGGGGGACTTGGAGATACGCAGTATTTT. Protein: CASSLTAGGLGDTQYF.